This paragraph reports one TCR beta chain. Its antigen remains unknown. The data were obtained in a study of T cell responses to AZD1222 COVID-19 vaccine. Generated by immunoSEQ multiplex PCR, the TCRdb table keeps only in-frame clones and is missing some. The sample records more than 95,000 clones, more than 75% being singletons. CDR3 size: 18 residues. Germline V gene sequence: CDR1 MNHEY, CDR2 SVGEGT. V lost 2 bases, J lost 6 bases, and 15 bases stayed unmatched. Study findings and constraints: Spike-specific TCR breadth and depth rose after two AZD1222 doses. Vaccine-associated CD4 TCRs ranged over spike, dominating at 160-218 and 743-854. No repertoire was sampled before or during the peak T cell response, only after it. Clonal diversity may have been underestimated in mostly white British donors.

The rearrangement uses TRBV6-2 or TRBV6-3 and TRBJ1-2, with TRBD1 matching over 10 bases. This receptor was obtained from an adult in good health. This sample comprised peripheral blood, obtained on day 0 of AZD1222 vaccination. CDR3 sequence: CASSYQLRDRGLWDGYTF. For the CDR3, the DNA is TGTGCCAGCAGTTACCAACTCCGGGACAGGGGTTTATGGGATGGCTACACCTTC.